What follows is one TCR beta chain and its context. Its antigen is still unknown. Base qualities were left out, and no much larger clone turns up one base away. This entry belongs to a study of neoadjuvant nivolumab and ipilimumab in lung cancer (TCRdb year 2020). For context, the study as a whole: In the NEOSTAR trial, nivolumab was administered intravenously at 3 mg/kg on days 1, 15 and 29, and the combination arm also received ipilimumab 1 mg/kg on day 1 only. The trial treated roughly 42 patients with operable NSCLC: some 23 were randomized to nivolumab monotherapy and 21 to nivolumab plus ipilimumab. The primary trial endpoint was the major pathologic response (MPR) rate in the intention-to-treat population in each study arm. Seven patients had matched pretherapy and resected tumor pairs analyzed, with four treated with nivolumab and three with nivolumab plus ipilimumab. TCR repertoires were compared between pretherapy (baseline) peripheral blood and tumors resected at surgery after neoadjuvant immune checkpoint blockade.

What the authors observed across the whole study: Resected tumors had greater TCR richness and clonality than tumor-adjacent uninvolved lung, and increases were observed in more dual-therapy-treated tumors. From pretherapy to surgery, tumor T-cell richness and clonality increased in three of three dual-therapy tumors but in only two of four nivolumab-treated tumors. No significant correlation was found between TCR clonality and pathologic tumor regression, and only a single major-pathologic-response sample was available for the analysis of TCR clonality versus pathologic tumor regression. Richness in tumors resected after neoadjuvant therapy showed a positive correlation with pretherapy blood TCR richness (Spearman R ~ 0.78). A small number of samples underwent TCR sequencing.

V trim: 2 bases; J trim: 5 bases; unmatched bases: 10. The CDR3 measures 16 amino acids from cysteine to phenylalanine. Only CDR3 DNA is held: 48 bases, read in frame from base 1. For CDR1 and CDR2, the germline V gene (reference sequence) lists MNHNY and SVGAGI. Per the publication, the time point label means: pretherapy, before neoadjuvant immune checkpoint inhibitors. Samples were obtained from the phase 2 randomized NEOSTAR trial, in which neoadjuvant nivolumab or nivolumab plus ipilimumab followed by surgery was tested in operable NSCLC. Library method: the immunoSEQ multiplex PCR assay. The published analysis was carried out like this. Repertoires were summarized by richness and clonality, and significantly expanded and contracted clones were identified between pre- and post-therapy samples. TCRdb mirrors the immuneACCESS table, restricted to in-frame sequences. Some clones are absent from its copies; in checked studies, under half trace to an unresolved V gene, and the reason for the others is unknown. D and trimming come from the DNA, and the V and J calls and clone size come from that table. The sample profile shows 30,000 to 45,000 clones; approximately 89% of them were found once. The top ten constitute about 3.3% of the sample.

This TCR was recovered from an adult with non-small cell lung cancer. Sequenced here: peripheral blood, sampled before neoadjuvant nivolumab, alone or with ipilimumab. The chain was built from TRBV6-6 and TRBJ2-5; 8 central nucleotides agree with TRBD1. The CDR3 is CASSYDGRGQDETQYF. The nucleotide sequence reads TGTGCCAGCAGTTACGACGGCAGGGGGCAAGACGAGACCCAGTACTTC.